The 6 T cell receptor beta chains given below trace back to one sample, sequenced in a study of T cells in Graves' hyperthyroidism and ophthalmopathy. The investigators amplified TCR beta CDR3 regions from RNA transcripts. An initial round of RT-PCR targeting the TCR CDR3 relied on the HTBI primer set. MiXCR, run by TCRdb on the multiplex PCR reads, gives a single entry per CDR3 protein. Among a few hundred thousand distinct CDR3 sequences listed, roughly 18% were seen once. The sequenced sample consisted of blood. These TCRs come from a woman between 18 and 29 years old with Graves' ophthalmopathy.

This clonotype was found a few times. The gene calls are TRBV7-8 and TRBJ2-1; 14 bases are a match to TRBD2. Germline CDR1 is SGHVS and CDR2 is FQNEAQ. The CDR3 totals 15 residues. The V and J ends lost 5 bases and 10 bases, in that order; junction bases with no gene match: 7. CDR3 sequence reads: CASSMTSGGAGEQFF. The CDR3 DNA is TGTGCCAGCAGCATGACTAGCGGGGGGGCTGGGGAGCAGTTCTTC.

This clonotype was counted between two and nine times. The chain recombines TRBV19 with TRBJ1-3; D remains unclear. CDR3 length: 17 amino acids. V was cut by 2 bases and J by 0 bases, with 14 bases left in between. Germline-derived CDR1 and CDR2 are LNHDA and SQIVND (reference sequence). The DNA of the CDR3 is TGTGCCAGTAGTATAATGGCGGGATTCCGCTCTGGAAACACCATATATTTT. Its translation is CASSIMAGFRSGNTIYF. Full variable domain (rest looked up from reference TRBV19 and TRBJ1-3): DGGITQSPKYLFRKEGQNVTLSCEQNLNHDAMYWYRQDPGQGLRLIYYSQIVNDFQKGDIAEGYSVSREKKESFPLTVTSAQKNPTAFYLCASSIMAGFRSGNTIYFGEGSWLTVV.

Ten or more counts support this clonotype. The chain is built from TRBV9 and TRBJ2-2; weak D call: TRBD1 (5 bases). The CDR3 loop spans 14 amino acids. V was trimmed by 0 bases and J by 4 bases, leaving 7 bases between them. Germline V gene sequence: CDR1 SGDLS, CDR2 YYNGEE. CDR3 amino acids: CASSVGDSTGELFF. The DNA for the CDR3 is TGTGCCAGCAGCGTAGGTGACAGCACCGGGGAGCTGTTTTTT. Using reference TRBV9 and TRBJ2-2 for the parts outside the CDR3, the full variable domain is DSGVTQTPKHLITATGQRVTLRCSPRSGDLSVYWYQQSLDQGLQFLIQYYNGEERAKGNILERFSAQQFPDLHSELNLSSLELGDSALYFCASSVGDSTGELFFGEGSRLTVL.

V is TRBV5-1 and J is TRBJ2-2; TRBD2 matches 9 bases. V was pared by 0 bases and J by 4 bases, with 7 bases of the junction left unmatched. Per the germline V gene, CDR1 is SGHRS and CDR2 is YFSETQ. The CDR3 loop spans 17 amino acids. The CDR3 DNA follows: TGCGCCAGCAGCTTGGTACCCGCGGGAGGGCCCACCGGGGAGCTGTTTTTT. It codes for CASSLVPAGGPTGELFF.

This clonotype was detected many times. V and J are TRBV6-1 and TRBJ2-1; 10 bases are shared with TRBD1. This CDR3 has 15 residues. Germline V CDR1 and CDR2: MNHNS, SASEGT. V dropped 1 base and J dropped 3; count of bases not matched to a gene: 0. The CDR3 nucleotides read TGTGCCAGCAGTGAAGGGACAGGGGGCTACAATGAGCAGTTCTTC. This sequence encodes CASSEGTGGYNEQFF.

This clonotype turned up a few times. V and J are TRBV11-3 and TRBJ2-2; 11 bases fit TRBD2. The CDR3 covers 15 residues. Germline V gene lookup returns CDR1 SGHNT and CDR2 YENEEA. Germline trimming cut 5 bases from V and 3 bases from J; bases unmatched to any gene: 2. The CDR3 DNA reads TGTGCCAGCAGCCAGGGACTAGCGGACACCGGGGAGCTGTTTTTT. It translates to CASSQGLADTGELFF.